A selection of T cell receptor beta chains follows, all from one sample in a study of blood T cells in healthy people across ages. MiXCR, applied by TCRdb to the 5' RACE reads, yields one record per CDR3 protein. Seen here are under 2,000,000 distinct CDR3 sequences, around half observed once, and the top ten hold about 2.1%. The sequenced sample consisted of blood. These receptor sequences come from a woman aged 40 to 50 in good health. Each CDR3 is given with its conserved first and last residue. Fields, in order: D gene, V gene, J gene, clone size, CDR3 DNA, CDR3 protein. The D gene is left open where the match is weak. Some rows mark clone size as missing; the rest say once, few, many or name a class of expanded clone.

D gene: NA; V gene: TRBV4-3; J gene: TRBJ1-4; clone size: NA; CDR3 DNA: TGCGCCAGCAGCCAAGAGGGATTAGAAAAACTGTTTTTT; CDR3 protein: CASSQEGLEKLFF
D gene: NA; V gene: TRBV27; J gene: TRBJ1-6; clone size: NA; CDR3 DNA: TGTGCCAGCAGTTTCGGGGGTCTCTCCTATAATTCACCCCTCCACTTT; CDR3 protein: CASSFGGLSYNSPLHF
D gene: NA; V gene: TRBV7-6; J gene: TRBJ2-5; clone size: NA; CDR3 DNA: TGTGCCAGCAGCCCTAGCGTGCAACCGGAGACCCAGTACTTC; CDR3 protein: CASSPSVQPETQYF
D gene: TRBD2; V gene: TRBV7-9; J gene: TRBJ2-1; clone size: NA; CDR3 DNA: TGTGCCAGCACCTCGACTAGCGGGAGTAAGGTCAATGAGCAGTTCTTC; CDR3 protein: CASTSTSGSKVNEQFF
D gene: TRBD2; V gene: TRBV6-1; J gene: TRBJ2-3; clone size: few; CDR3 DNA: TGTGCCAGCAGTGGCAAGACTAGCGGGGGCGGTAGGAAGGCCACAGATACGCAGTATTTT; CDR3 protein: CASSGKTSGGGRKATDTQYF
D gene: NA; V gene: TRBV7-2; J gene: TRBJ2-1; clone size: NA; CDR3 DNA: TGTGCCAGCAGCCCGCCGCTTCGCAATGAGCAGTTCTTC; CDR3 protein: CASSPPLRNEQFF
D gene: NA; V gene: TRBV28; J gene: TRBJ1-2; clone size: few; CDR3 DNA: TGTGCCAGCAGTTTACCTGGGCAAGGCTACACCTTC; CDR3 protein: CASSLPGQGYTF
D gene: NA; V gene: TRBV20-1; J gene: TRBJ1-2; clone size: NA; CDR3 DNA: TGCAGTGCTAGAGAAAGGTCAGCTAACTATGGCTACACCTTC; CDR3 protein: CSARERSANYGYTF
D gene: NA; V gene: TRBV4-1; J gene: TRBJ1-2; clone size: few; CDR3 DNA: TGCGCCAGCAGCCAAAGCCGACAGACCTATGGCTACACCTTC; CDR3 protein: CASSQSRQTYGYTF
D gene: NA; V gene: TRBV29-1; J gene: TRBJ1-2; clone size: NA; CDR3 DNA: TGCAGCGTTGAAAGGCGCCAGCGAGATAACTATGGCTACACCTTC; CDR3 protein: CSVERRQRDNYGYTF
D gene: NA; V gene: TRBV4-2; J gene: TRBJ2-7; clone size: NA; CDR3 DNA: TGTGCCAGCAGCCAAGATTGGGGGGATACCTACGAGCAGTACTTC; CDR3 protein: CASSQDWGDTYEQYF
D gene: TRBD1; V gene: TRBV4-2; J gene: TRBJ1-2; clone size: once; CDR3 DNA: TGTGCCAGCAGCCAAGATCCGGGGACAGGGGACTATGGCTACACCTTC; CDR3 protein: CASSQDPGTGDYGYTF
D gene: NA; V gene: TRBV28; J gene: TRBJ1-1; clone size: NA; CDR3 DNA: TGTGCCAGCAGTCCGTCCGTGGGCGCTGAAGCTTTCTTT; CDR3 protein: CASSPSVGAEAFF
D gene: NA; V gene: TRBV20-1; J gene: TRBJ2-7; clone size: NA; CDR3 DNA: TGCAGTGCTTCCCCCTCAGCGAGGGCTACGGTCTACGAGCAGTACTTC; CDR3 protein: CSASPSARATVYEQYF
D gene: TRBD1; V gene: TRBV6-6; J gene: TRBJ2-7; clone size: NA; CDR3 DNA: TGTGCCAGCAGTTACGTCGAGACAGGGGTTTACGAGCAGTACTTC; CDR3 protein: CASSYVETGVYEQYF
D gene: TRBD1; V gene: TRBV20-1; J gene: TRBJ2-7; clone size: few; CDR3 DNA: TGCAGTGCTATAAGTCAGGGGGACGAGCAGTACTTC; CDR3 protein: CSAISQGDEQYF
D gene: NA; V gene: TRBV7-9; J gene: TRBJ2-5; clone size: NA; CDR3 DNA: TGTGCCAGCAGCTTGGGGTGGGATTTGGCGGAGACCCAGTACTTC; CDR3 protein: CASSLGWDLAETQYF
D gene: TRBD1; V gene: TRBV7-2; J gene: TRBJ1-6; clone size: NA; CDR3 DNA: TGTGCCAGCAACGAACAGGGGAAAGCACCCCTCCACTTT; CDR3 protein: CASNEQGKAPLHF
D gene: TRBD2; V gene: TRBV12-3/TRBV12-4; J gene: TRBJ2-1; clone size: NA; CDR3 DNA: TGTGCCAGCATCCAAAGGGGACTAGGCTACAATGAGCAGTTCTTC; CDR3 protein: CASIQRGLGYNEQFF
D gene: NA; V gene: TRBV28; J gene: TRBJ1-2; clone size: NA; CDR3 DNA: TGTGCCAGCAGTTTAAATGGGGGCTACGATGGCTACACCTTC; CDR3 protein: CASSLNGGYDGYTF
D gene: TRBD1; V gene: TRBV6-2/TRBV6-3; J gene: TRBJ2-7; clone size: NA; CDR3 DNA: TGTGCCAGCAGCTCCGGGACAGGAGATGACGAGCAGTACTTC; CDR3 protein: CASSSGTGDDEQYF
D gene: TRBD2; V gene: TRBV7-2; J gene: TRBJ2-5; clone size: many; CDR3 DNA: TGTGCCAGCAGCTTTGACGGGGGGGAAGAGACCCAGTACTTC; CDR3 protein: CASSFDGGEETQYF
D gene: NA; V gene: TRBV6-2/TRBV6-3; J gene: TRBJ2-1; clone size: few; CDR3 DNA: TGTGCCAGCAGCTTCACTAGCATCCATGAGCAGTTCTTC; CDR3 protein: CASSFTSIHEQFF
D gene: NA; V gene: TRBV7-2; J gene: TRBJ1-2; clone size: NA; CDR3 DNA: TGTGCCAGCAGCTTTAGGACAGCAAGCCTGGGGTATGGCTACACCTTC; CDR3 protein: CASSFRTASLGYGYTF
D gene: TRBD1; V gene: TRBV6-5; J gene: TRBJ2-6; clone size: few; CDR3 DNA: TGTGCCAGCAGTTACCGGGGTGCGGACAGGGGGCTTGGCTCTGGGGCCAACGTCCTGACTTTC; CDR3 protein: CASSYRGADRGLGSGANVLTF
D gene: TRBD1; V gene: TRBV13; J gene: TRBJ2-5; clone size: NA; CDR3 DNA: TGTGCCAGCAGCCGAGGACAGGGCTGGGAGACCCAGTACTTC; CDR3 protein: CASSRGQGWETQYF
D gene: NA; V gene: TRBV20-1; J gene: TRBJ2-3; clone size: NA; CDR3 DNA: TGCAGTGCTAGAGACCCGCAAACCCCCCTAGCAGATACGCAGTATTTT; CDR3 protein: CSARDPQTPLADTQYF
D gene: NA; V gene: TRBV28; J gene: TRBJ1-6; clone size: once; CDR3 DNA: TGTGCCAGCTGCACGGTTGTAGGGGATTCACCCCTCCACTTT; CDR3 protein: CASCTVVGDSPLHF
D gene: NA; V gene: TRBV7-2; J gene: TRBJ2-3; clone size: NA; CDR3 DNA: TGTGCCAGCAGCTATCGCCGGGAAGATACGCAGTATTTT; CDR3 protein: CASSYRREDTQYF
D gene: TRBD2; V gene: TRBV19; J gene: TRBJ2-6; clone size: NA; CDR3 DNA: TGTGCCAGTAGCAGTGGGAGGGCAGGGTTATCTGGGGCCAACGTCCTGACTTTC; CDR3 protein: CASSSGRAGLSGANVLTF
D gene: NA; V gene: TRBV7-9; J gene: TRBJ1-6; clone size: NA; CDR3 DNA: TGTGCCAGCAGCCCGTCACTCGGAAATTCACCCCTCCACTTT; CDR3 protein: CASSPSLGNSPLHF